This T cell receptor beta chain was sequenced in a study of blood T cell repertoires in COVID-19. This CDR3 has 16 residues. The V end lost 3 bases, the J end lost 5 bases, and 18 bases lay between the germline ends. Looked up from germline, CDR1 is KGHDR and CDR2 is SFDVKD. Here immunoSEQ multiplex PCR was the method, and the copy in TCRdb shows in-frame clones only, minus some. The table lists some 95,000 clones, under 95% of them singletons, with under 2.5% in the top ten. The chain carries TRBV24-1 and TRBJ2-5, with a possible D match to TRBD1 (5 bases). Sequencing was done on a sample of peripheral blood. The clonotype originates from a human donor with active COVID-19. The donor label of this sample is uncertain. CDR3 bases: TGTGCCACCAGTGATCAACGGACCCCTAAGGGGGAGACCCAGTACTTC. Translated: CATSDQRTPKGETQYF.